This T cell receptor beta chain stems from a study of T cell changes during pregnancy in multiple sclerosis. The length of the CDR3 is 16 residues. Per germline, CDR1 SEHNR and CDR2 FQNEAQ (reference sequence). The junction had 6 bases not matched to a gene; V was cut back by 6 bases and J by 6 bases. Profiled with immunoSEQ multiplex PCR; TCRdb holds only in-frame clones, not every one. The table has tens of thousands of clones, around 94% seen once. The chain has TRBV7-9 and TRBJ2-1, with 15 bases lining up with TRBD2. This sequence was found in a female donor with multiple sclerosis, enrolled in a pregnancy study. The sequencing used CD8+ T cells from peripheral blood mononuclear cells, collected after pregnancy. The DNA for the CDR3 is TGTGCCAGCAGGTCCCGGACTAGCGGGAGGGGCAATGAGCAGTTCTTC. This sequence encodes CASRSRTSGRGNEQFF.